These 3 T cell receptor beta chains were sequenced from one sample in a study of T-cell memory formation after mild COVID-19. MiXCR, run by TCRdb on the 5' RACE reads, gives a single entry per CDR3 protein. The sample lists hundreds of thousands of distinct CDR3 sequences, 18% occurring once. The sample consisted of PBMCs or a T cell subset sorted from them (not recorded which). The receptors here all came from an adult woman who had mild COVID-19 (a few samples of this study predate the infection). Cell type and time point are not known.

The V gene is TRBV4-1, the J gene TRBJ2-3; D is unclear. CDR3 length: 15 amino acids. V lost 2 bases and J lost 3, with 12 bases in between. From germline, CDR1 is MGHRA and CDR2 YSYEKL. The CDR3 sequence: CASSQFGLVTDTQYF. For the CDR3, the DNA is TGCGCCAGCAGCCAATTCGGCTTGGTTACAGATACGCAGTATTTT.

The chain couples TRBV18 to TRBJ1-1, with D unresolved. V lost 5 bases, J lost 1 base, and 11 bases lay in between. Germline V CDR1 and CDR2: KGHSH, LQKENI. The CDR3 length is 14 residues. Written as DNA, the CDR3 is TGTGCCAGCTCAACTCGGCCAGAGAACACTGAAGCTTTCTTT. It yields the protein CASSTRPENTEAFF.

This clonotype was observed a handful of times. This chain links TRBV5-5 with TRBJ2-1, with TRBD2 identical over 9 bases. V shed 0 bases, J shed 2 bases, and the junction held 12 bases outside the gene matches. This CDR3 contains 19 residues. CDR1 and CDR2 from the germline V gene are SGHKS and YYEKEE (reference sequence). Here the CDR3 reads CASSLVVGSGRGTYNEQFF. The CDR3 DNA reads TGTGCCAGCAGCTTGGTAGTTGGTAGCGGGAGAGGGACCTACAATGAGCAGTTCTTC.